These 32 T cell receptor beta chains originate from one sample sequenced in a study of blood T cell repertoires in COVID-19. The method was immunoSEQ multiplex PCR; TCRdb's version includes in-frame clones alone and lacks a portion of them. The sample has under 200,000 clones; approximately 90% are singletons. Sequences were obtained from peripheral blood. These receptors were collected from a woman at least 80 years old in a cohort sampled during active or convalescent COVID-19.

This clone is a singleton in its sample. The chain links TRBV6-5 to TRBJ2-5; 12 bases are a match to TRBD2. The CDR3 is 15 residues long. The germline V gene encodes CDR1 MNHEY and CDR2 SVGAGI. The junction had 1 base not matched to a gene; V was cut back by 1 base and J by 4 bases. CDR3 residues: CASSYLLAGGETQYF. CDR3 DNA: TGTGCCAGCAGTTACTTACTAGCGGGAGGAGAGACCCAGTACTTC.

The rearrangement links TRBV28 to TRBJ1-5; 12 positions match TRBD1. The CDR3 runs to 18 residues. Germline loops: CDR1 MDHEN, CDR2 SYDVKM. V trimming: 6 bases; J trimming: 3 bases; junction bases outside the gene matches: 12. The CDR3 is CASSSGDRGLSINQPQHF. DNA of the CDR3: TGTGCCAGCAGCTCGGGGGACAGGGGGCTATCTATCAATCAGCCCCAGCATTTT.

This clone was detected only once. The chain employs TRBV6-5 and TRBJ1-2; D is ambiguous. The CDR3 length is 13 residues. V lost 5 bases and J lost 8, with 15 bases in between. CDR1 is MNHEY and CDR2 is SVGAGI in the germline V gene. The CDR3 DNA sequence: TGTGCCAGCAGTCCCGGGGTAAGAGGGGGCTACACCTTC. Translated, it gives CASSPGVRGGYTF.

This sequence joins TRBV5-4 and TRBJ1-1; D possibly corresponds to TRBD1 (6 bases). Germline assignment: CDR1 SGHNT and CDR2 YYREEE (reference sequence). The CDR3 runs 15 residues. Trimming removed 1 base at V and 1 base at J, with 11 bases between. The CDR3 bases are TGTGCCAGCAGCTTGTTAGGGGGATCGAACACTGAAGCTTTCTTT. Translated, it gives CASSLLGGSNTEAFF.

The gene calls are TRBV19 and TRBJ1-4, with D possibly matching TRBD1 (5 bases). Germline loops: CDR1 LNHDA, CDR2 SQIVND (reference sequence). V was trimmed by 5 bases and J by 0 bases, leaving 13 bases between them. This CDR3 contains 16 residues. CDR3 loop: CASSALAGPTNEKLFF. The CDR3 DNA reads TGTGCCAGTAGTGCCTTAGCAGGGCCAACTAATGAAAAACTGTTTTTT.

V and J are TRBV5-1 and TRBJ2-7; 9 positions match TRBD1. The CDR3 has 15 amino acids. V was pared by 6 bases and J by 4 bases, with 11 bases of the junction left unmatched. Germline loops: CDR1 SGHRS, CDR2 YFSETQ. The CDR3 is CASTPSGTGSYEQYF. CDR3 coding DNA: TGCGCCAGCACTCCCAGTGGGACAGGGAGTTACGAGCAGTACTTC.

With regard to this clone: A junction end diverges from the germline sequence, so it may reflect a read error. V usage is TRBV7-2 and J usage is TRBJ2-3; 8 positions agree with TRBD2. The CDR3 is 14 amino acids. Looked up from germline, CDR1 is SGHTA and CDR2 is FQGNSA. In nucleotides, the CDR3 is TGTGCCAGCAGCTTAGGGGACTCTCCGGGGGGGATGATTTTT. Amino acid sequence: CASSLGDSPGGMIF.

Notes on this clone: Other DNA sequences in this specimen translate into the identical CDR3. The V call is TRBV18, the J call TRBJ1-3; weak D call: TRBD1 (5 bases). Germline-derived CDR1 and CDR2 are KGHSH and LQKENI. The CDR3 contains 15 residues. Trimming stripped 0 bases from V and 1 base from J, with 7 bases between. CDR3 region: CASSPPSGSGNTIYF. The DNA for the CDR3 is TGTGCCAGCTCACCACCGTCAGGGTCTGGAAACACCATATATTTT.

CDR3 DNA: TGTGCCAGCAGTGCGGGGGTAGGTCAGCCCCAGCATTTT. This codes for CASSAGVGQPQHF. The rearrangement links TRBV2 to TRBJ1-5, with TRBD1 as a possible D gene (5 bases). This CDR3 has 13 amino acids. The germline CDR1 and CDR2 sequences are SNHLY and FYNNEI. V lost 4 bases to trimming and J lost 6 bases, with 10 bases between them.

The chain has TRBV27 and TRBJ1-4; D gene unclear. CDR3 length equals 14 residues. Germline V gene sequence: CDR1 MNHEY, CDR2 SMNVEV (reference sequence). Trimming shortened V by 5 bases and J by 2 bases, and 9 bases separated the two germline ends. CDR3 DNA sequence: TGTGCCAGCAGTATAGGAGGGACTAATGAAAAACTGTTTTTT. Translation gives CASSIGGTNEKLFF.

The genes are TRBV5-1 and TRBJ1-4; 9 nucleotides align to TRBD1. The CDR3 totals 17 residues. J was trimmed by 7 bases and V by 6 bases; bases with no gene match: 16. Per the germline V gene, CDR1 is SGHRS and CDR2 is YFSETQ. The DNA for the CDR3 is TGCGCCAGCACCGTCACCCCCCCGACAGGGGGAAGTGAAAAACTGTTTTTT. Its protein product is CASTVTPPTGGSEKLFF.

The chain links TRBV16 to TRBJ1-1; maybe TRBD1 (6 bases). The length of the CDR3 is 13 residues. Per the germline V gene, CDR1 is KGHSY and CDR2 is FQNENV. Trimming stripped 3 bases from V and 6 bases from J, with 11 bases between. The CDR3, as DNA: TGTGCCAGCAGCCACCACAGGGTCCCTGAAGCTTTCTTT. This encodes CASSHHRVPEAFF.

This clone turned up a few times. The rearrangement links TRBV24-1 to TRBJ1-5, with D unclear. CDR3 size: 15 residues. V shed 3 bases and J shed 1 base, with 9 bases lying between them. In germline, CDR1 is KGHDR, CDR2 SFDVKD. CDR3 loop: CATSDPGESNQPQHF. The CDR3 nucleotides are TGTGCCACCAGTGATCCCGGGGAGAGCAATCAGCCCCAGCATTTT.

This chain connects TRBV6-5 to TRBJ2-7; 14 bases match TRBD2. Germline V lookup: CDR1 MNHEY, CDR2 SVGAGI. CDR3 size: 15 residues. V shed 6 bases, J shed 4 bases, and the junction held 5 bases outside the gene matches. The CDR3, as DNA: TGTGCCAGCAGCTCGACTAGCGGGGGGGCGTACGAGCAGTACTTC. Translation gives CASSSTSGGAYEQYF.

The chain has TRBV11-3 and TRBJ2-3; 14 nucleotides agree with TRBD2. There are 18 residues in the CDR3. Germline lookup yields CDR1 SGHNT and CDR2 YENEEA. V shed 4 bases, J shed 2 bases, and the junction held 8 bases outside the gene matches. The CDR3 coding sequence is TGTGCCAGCAGCTCGAGCTGGACTAGCGGGGGGTCCACAGATACGCAGTATTTT. This encodes CASSSSWTSGGSTDTQYF.

The V gene is TRBV6-5, the J gene TRBJ1-5; D might be TRBD1 (6 bases). Germline V gene sequence: CDR1 MNHEY, CDR2 SVGAGI. V dropped 5 bases and J dropped 3 bases, with 14 bases sitting between them. The CDR3 extends over 15 amino acids. CDR3 coding DNA: TGTGCCAGCAGTACATGGGGACAAAACAATCAGCCCCAGCATTTT. Its protein product is CASSTWGQNNQPQHF.

This clone was seen a handful of times. The chain uses TRBV11-2 and TRBJ2-5; 8 bases match TRBD2. This CDR3 has 15 residues. Germline V gives CDR1 SGHAT, CDR2 FQNNGV. The V segment lost 1 base and the J segment 5 bases; nucleotides outside the gene matches: 6. CDR3 DNA: TGTGCCAGCAGCTTAGGGAGTAGCGGGGACGAGACCCAGTACTTC. Protein: CASSLGSSGDETQYF.

As regards this clone: Germline and junction disagree at one end, which may indicate a read error. V usage is TRBV28 and J usage is TRBJ2-1; 8 bases map to TRBD2. CDR3 length: 13 amino acids. Germline CDR1 MDHEN, CDR2 SYDVKM. CDR3 residues: CASTSGGYNEQFF. The CDR3 region has the DNA TGTGCAAGCACGAGCGGGGGCTACAATGAGCAGTTCTTC.

The chain carries TRBV12-3 or TRBV12-4 and TRBJ2-3, with D possibly being TRBD2 (5 bases). This CDR3 contains 12 residues. V dropped 4 bases and J dropped 4 bases, with 6 bases sitting between them. The DNA for the CDR3 is TGTGCCAGCAGTTCGGAGGCAGATACGCAGTATTTT. Its translation: CASSSEADTQYF.

This sequence joins TRBV11-3 and TRBJ2-7; 9 nucleotides agree with TRBD2. V lost 5 bases, J lost 0 bases, and 8 bases stayed unmatched. CDR1 and CDR2 from the germline V gene are SGHNT and YENEEA. The CDR3 length is 16 residues. The CDR3 sequence: CASSPGSGRSSYEQYV. CDR3 nucleotides: TGTGCCAGCAGCCCGGGGAGCGGGAGGAGCTCCTACGAGCAGTACGTC.

CDR3 coding DNA: TGTGCCAGCAGCGTCGAACTACATAGCTCCTACAATGAGCAGTTCTTC. It specifies CASSVELHSSYNEQFF. The chain employs TRBV9 and TRBJ2-1, with D hard to call. Germline loops: CDR1 SGDLS, CDR2 YYNGEE. This CDR3 has 16 amino acids. V lost 2 bases and J lost 0, with 12 bases in between.

V is TRBV7-7 and J is TRBJ2-5; D not resolved. The CDR3 spans 13 residues. V was shortened by 0 bases and J by 3 bases, with 5 bases between the two germline ends. Germline loops: CDR1 SSHAT, CDR2 FNYEAQ (reference sequence). The DNA for the CDR3 is TGTGCCAGCAGCTTAGCTCGGGAAGAGACCCAGTACTTC. The encoded protein is CASSLAREETQYF.

The chain is built from TRBV5-1 and TRBJ2-1; 13 nucleotides align to TRBD2. The V segment lost 3 bases and the J segment 4 bases; nucleotides outside the gene matches: 4. The germline V gene encodes CDR1 SGHRS and CDR2 YFSETQ. This CDR3 region has 16 residues. The CDR3 bases are TGCGCCAGCAGCTCAGGACTAGCGGGAGTATACAATGAGCAGTTCTTC. Its protein product is CASSSGLAGVYNEQFF.

This chain connects TRBV4-3 to TRBJ2-1; 9 bases agree with TRBD1. The CDR3 consists of 15 residues. Germline CDR1 and CDR2: LGHNA and YSLEER. J lost 6 bases, V lost 1 base, and 4 bases had no gene match. The CDR3 loop is CASSQGDRDSNEQFF. The CDR3 region has the DNA TGCGCCAGCAGCCAAGGGGACAGGGATTCCAATGAGCAGTTCTTC.

This chain uses TRBV6-5 with TRBJ2-7; the D is unclear. V was pared by 4 bases and J by 0 bases, with 7 bases between. The germline V gene has CDR1 MNHEY and CDR2 SVGAGI. The CDR3 has 13 amino acids. DNA of the CDR3: TGTGCCAGCAGTTCTCCTACCTCCTACGAGCAGTACTTC. Its protein is CASSSPTSYEQYF.

This sequence joins TRBV7-2 and TRBJ1-2, with TRBD1 matching 10 bases. Looked up from germline, CDR1 is SGHTA and CDR2 is FQGNSA. The CDR3 is 16 amino acids. Losses at the gene ends were 0 bases for V and 5 bases for J; bases not matched to a gene: 6. The DNA for the CDR3 is TGTGCCAGCAGCTTAGCTGGGACAGGGGTGGGGTATGGCTACACCTTC. Its translation is CASSLAGTGVGYGYTF.

V usage is TRBV18 and J usage is TRBJ1-2; TRBD1 might be the D (6 bases). Germline assignment: CDR1 KGHSH and CDR2 LQKENI. This CDR3 contains 15 residues. The V end was cut by 4 bases, the J end by 2 bases, with 14 bases between. CDR3 bases: TGTGCCAGCTCACTGGGAGTAGACAGGAACTATGGCTACACCTTC. Protein: CASSLGVDRNYGYTF.

The V call is TRBV9, the J call TRBJ2-5, with TRBD1 matching over 9 bases. Germline CDR1 reads SGDLS; CDR2 reads YYNGEE. Trimming at V came to 4 bases and at J to 5 bases, leaving 18 bases not matched to a gene. This CDR3 is built from 18 residues. The DNA for the CDR3 is TGTGCCAGCAGCCCACGCGCACAGGGGGCGGCAGGGGGGGAGACCCAGTACTTC. It encodes CASSPRAQGAAGGETQYF.

The J gene is TRBJ1-1, the V gene TRBV20-1; D unclear. The CDR3 is 11 amino acids. Trimming stripped 3 bases from V and 11 bases from J, with 13 bases between. Germline V gives CDR1 DFQATT, CDR2 SNEGSKA (reference sequence). The CDR3 sequence: CSAREVLFAFF. The CDR3 DNA sequence: TGCAGTGCTAGGGAGGTTCTGTTTGCTTTCTTT.

The chain joins TRBV25-1 to TRBJ2-1; 12 nucleotides align to TRBD2. J was trimmed by 4 bases and V by 5 bases; bases with no gene match: 6. This CDR3 contains 16 residues. CDR1 is MGHDK and CDR2 is SYGVNS in the germline V gene. The CDR3 nucleotides read TGTGCCAGCAGTAAGACTAGCGGGGGAGCGTACAATGAGCAGTTCTTC. This codes for CASSKTSGGAYNEQFF.

This chain uses TRBV3-1 (or the pseudogene TRBV3-2) with TRBJ2-3, with D maybe TRBD1 (5 bases). The ends were cut back, 4 bases at V and 4 bases at J, with 15 bases in the middle. The CDR3 runs to 15 residues. Germline CDR1 and CDR2: LGHDT and YNNKEL (reference sequence). The CDR3 nucleotides read TGTGCCAGCAGCCTAGGCCGGACAAGTGCAGATACGCAGTATTTT. Its translation is CASSLGRTSADTQYF.

CDR3 loop: CSDVDRDRETQYF. The CDR3 nucleotides are TGCAGCGACGTGGACAGGGATAGAGAGACCCAGTACTTC. This chain connects TRBV29-1 to TRBJ2-5; 8 nucleotides align to TRBD1. Germline-derived CDR1 and CDR2 are SQVTM and ANQGSEA. CDR3 size: 13 residues. After removal of 7 bases from V and 4 bases from J, the junction contained 8 bases not matched to a gene.